The 7 T cell receptor beta chains in this list originate from one sample, sequenced in a study of Ad26.COV2.S vaccination and SARS-CoV-2 variants. Documented treatment: 19 received Ad26.COV2.S at low or high dose, single or two shots; about 5 received placebo; per-sample allocation not given. Sampling happened 63 days after the first vaccine or placebo injection. Sequencing used immunoSEQ multiplex PCR; TCRdb keeps in-frame clones, though not all of them. Among approximately 300,000 clones listed, about 86% were seen once. The sequenced sample was peripheral blood, obtained in a trial of Ad26.COV2.S vaccine versus placebo. These receptors were taken from a person between 18 and 59 years old who received the Ad26.COV2.S COVID-19 vaccine or a placebo.

The chain has TRBV5-6 and TRBJ1-5; no reliable D call. V gave up 2 bases and J gave up 3 bases, with 3 bases separating them. The CDR3 is 12 amino acids. The germline V gene has CDR1 SGHDT and CDR2 YYEEEE. CDR3 coding DNA: TGTGCCAGCAGCTTAATCAATCAGCCCCAGCATTTT. This codes for CASSLINQPQHF.

This sequence joins TRBV7-2 and TRBJ2-1, with 10 bases identical to TRBD2. V lost 3 bases and J lost 10; bases outside the gene matches: 15. Germline assignment: CDR1 SGHTA and CDR2 FQGNSA. This CDR3 is built from 17 residues. CDR3 residues: CASSFRPRAGGPEEQFF. The CDR3, as DNA: TGTGCCAGCAGCTTTCGGCCCAGAGCGGGGGGGCCCGAAGAGCAGTTCTTC.

The chain couples TRBV9 to TRBJ1-3; D remains unclear. The ends were cut back, 1 base at V and 0 bases at J, with 17 bases in the middle. Germline-derived CDR1 and CDR2 are SGDLS and YYNGEE. There are 18 residues in the CDR3. The CDR3 loop reads CASSVSLSGRGSGNTIYF. CDR3 nucleotides: TGTGCCAGCAGCGTATCCCTTTCCGGGCGAGGCTCTGGAAACACCATATATTTT.

This chain links TRBV11-2 with TRBJ1-6, with D possibly TRBD1 on 5 matching bases. The V end lost 4 bases, the J end lost 0 bases, and 10 bases lay between the germline ends. CDR1 is SGHAT and CDR2 is FQNNGV in the germline V gene. The CDR3 covers 16 residues. CDR3 in amino acids: CASSSETDSYNSPLHF. Here the CDR3 DNA reads TGTGCCAGCAGCTCCGAGACAGACTCCTATAATTCACCCCTCCACTTT.

This chain links TRBV2 with TRBJ2-1, with D perhaps matching TRBD2 (8 bases). There are 15 residues in the CDR3. The germline gives CDR1 SNHLY, CDR2 FYNNEI. V was cut by 8 bases and J by 7 bases, with 21 bases left in between. The CDR3 sequence: CASRPRDSGRNEQFF. Here the CDR3 DNA reads TGTGCCAGCCGGCCCCGGGACAGCGGGAGAAATGAGCAGTTCTTC.

This clone appeared once. CDR3 bases: TGTGCCAGCAGCTTGGACAGGGGGGTAGGGGAGACCCAGTACTTC. It translates to CASSLDRGVGETQYF. The chain links TRBV5-4 to TRBJ2-5, with 8 bases lining up with TRBD1. Germline V gives CDR1 SGHNT, CDR2 YYREEE (reference sequence). The length of the CDR3 is 15 residues. J lost 5 bases, V lost 0 bases, and 6 bases had no gene match.

This clone showed up just a few times. V is TRBV9 and J is TRBJ2-2; 7 bases line up with TRBD2. In germline, CDR1 is SGDLS, CDR2 YYNGEE. J lost 4 bases, V lost 3 bases, and 0 bases had no gene match. The CDR3 totals 13 residues. DNA of the CDR3: TGTGCCAGCAGCGGGACTAGCACCGGGGAGCTGTTTTTT. It translates to CASSGTSTGELFF.